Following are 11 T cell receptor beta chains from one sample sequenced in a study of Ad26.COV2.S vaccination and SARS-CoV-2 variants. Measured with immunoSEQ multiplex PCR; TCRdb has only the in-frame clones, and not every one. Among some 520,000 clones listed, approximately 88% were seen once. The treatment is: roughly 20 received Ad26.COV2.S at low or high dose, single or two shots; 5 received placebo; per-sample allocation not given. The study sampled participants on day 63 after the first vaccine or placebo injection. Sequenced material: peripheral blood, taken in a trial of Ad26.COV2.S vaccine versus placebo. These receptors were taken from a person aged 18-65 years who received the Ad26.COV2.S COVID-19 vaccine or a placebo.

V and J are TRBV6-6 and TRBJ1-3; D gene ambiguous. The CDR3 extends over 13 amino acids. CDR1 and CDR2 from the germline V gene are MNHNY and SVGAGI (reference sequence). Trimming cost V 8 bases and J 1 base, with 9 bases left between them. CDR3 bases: TGTGCCAGCGGTGAGGGTTCTGGAAACACCATATATTTT. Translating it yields CASGEGSGNTIYF.

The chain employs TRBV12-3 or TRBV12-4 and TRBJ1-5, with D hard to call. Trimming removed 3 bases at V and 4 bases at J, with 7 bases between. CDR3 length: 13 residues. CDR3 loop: CASSFVGNQPQHF. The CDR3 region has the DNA TGTGCCAGCAGTTTTGTGGGGAATCAGCCCCAGCATTTT.

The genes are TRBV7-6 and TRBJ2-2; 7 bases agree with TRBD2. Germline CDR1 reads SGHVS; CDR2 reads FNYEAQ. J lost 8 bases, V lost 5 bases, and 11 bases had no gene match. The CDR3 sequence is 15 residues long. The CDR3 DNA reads TGTGCCAGCAGCCCAGATAGGGGCGGGAGTGGGGAGCTGTTTTTT. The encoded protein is CASSPDRGGSGELFF.

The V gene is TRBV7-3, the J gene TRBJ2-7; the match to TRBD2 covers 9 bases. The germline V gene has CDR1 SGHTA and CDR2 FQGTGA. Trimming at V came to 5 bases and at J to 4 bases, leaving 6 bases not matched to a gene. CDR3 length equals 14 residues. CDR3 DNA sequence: TGTGCCAGCAGCATAGCTAGCGGGGCTTACGAGCAGTACTTC. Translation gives CASSIASGAYEQYF.

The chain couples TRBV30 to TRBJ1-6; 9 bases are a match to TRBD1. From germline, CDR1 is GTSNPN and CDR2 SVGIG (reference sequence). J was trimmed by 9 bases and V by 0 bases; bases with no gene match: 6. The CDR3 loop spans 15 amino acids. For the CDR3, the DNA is TGTGCCTGGAGTGTAACCGGGACAGGGAGTTCACCCCTCCACTTT. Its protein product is CAWSVTGTGSSPLHF.

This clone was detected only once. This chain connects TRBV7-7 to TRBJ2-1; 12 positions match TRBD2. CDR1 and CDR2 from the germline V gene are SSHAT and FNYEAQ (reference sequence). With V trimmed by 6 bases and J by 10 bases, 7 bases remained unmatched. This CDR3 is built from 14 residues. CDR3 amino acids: CASSSTSGRSEQFF. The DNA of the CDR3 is TGTGCCAGCAGTTCGACTAGCGGGAGATCCGAGCAGTTCTTC. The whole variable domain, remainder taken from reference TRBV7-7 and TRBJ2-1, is GAGVSQSPRYKVTKRGQDVTLRCDPISSHATLYWYQQALGQGPEFLTYFNYEAQPDKSGLPSDRFSAERPEGSISTLTIQRTEQRDSAMYRCASSSTSGRSEQFFGPGTRLTVL.

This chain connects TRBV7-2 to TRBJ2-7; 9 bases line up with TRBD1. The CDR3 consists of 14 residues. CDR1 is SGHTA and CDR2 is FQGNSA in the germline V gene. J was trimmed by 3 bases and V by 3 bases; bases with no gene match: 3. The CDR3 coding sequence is TGTGCCAGCAGCTTGGAGACAGGGGGCTACGAGCAGTACTTC. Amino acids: CASSLETGGYEQYF.

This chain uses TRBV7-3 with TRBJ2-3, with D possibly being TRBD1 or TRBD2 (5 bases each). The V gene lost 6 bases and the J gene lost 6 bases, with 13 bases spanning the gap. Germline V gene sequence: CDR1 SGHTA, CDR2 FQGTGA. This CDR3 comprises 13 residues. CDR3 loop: CASSYNWGDTQYF. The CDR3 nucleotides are TGTGCCAGCAGTTATAACTGGGGGGATACGCAGTATTTT.

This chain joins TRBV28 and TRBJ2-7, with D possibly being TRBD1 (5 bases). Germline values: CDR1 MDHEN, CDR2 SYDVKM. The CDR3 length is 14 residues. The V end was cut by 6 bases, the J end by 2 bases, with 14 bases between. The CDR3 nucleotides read TGTGCCAGCAGACCCCTGACAGTCCCCTACGAGCAGTACTTC. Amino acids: CASRPLTVPYEQYF.

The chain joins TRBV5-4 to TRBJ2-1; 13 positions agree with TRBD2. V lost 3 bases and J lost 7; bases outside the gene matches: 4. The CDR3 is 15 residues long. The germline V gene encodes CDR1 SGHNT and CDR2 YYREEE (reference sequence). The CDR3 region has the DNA TGTGCCAGCAGCTGGACTAGCGGGAGTGCGAATGAGCAGTTCTTC. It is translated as CASSWTSGSANEQFF. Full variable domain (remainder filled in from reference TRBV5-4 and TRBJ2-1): ETGVTQSPTHLIKTRGQQVTLRCSSQSGHNTVSWYQQALGQGPQFIFQYYREEENGRGNFPPRFSGLQFPNYSSELNVNALELDDSALYLCASSWTSGSANEQFFGPGTRLTVL.

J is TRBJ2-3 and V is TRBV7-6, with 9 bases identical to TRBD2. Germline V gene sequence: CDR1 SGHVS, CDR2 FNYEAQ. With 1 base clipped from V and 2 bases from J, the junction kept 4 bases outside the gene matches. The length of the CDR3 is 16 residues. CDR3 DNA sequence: TGTGCCAGCAGCTTAGTTACTAGCGGGTACACAGATACGCAGTATTTT. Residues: CASSLVTSGYTDTQYF.